This TCR beta chain derives from a study of beta chain features in type 1 diabetes. Study-level results: cDNA-based sequencing might over-represent cells highly expressing TCR. All four CD4+ subsets from Type 1 diabetes patients carried moderately but significantly shorter TCRB CDR3s. Insertions were fewer and deletions more numerous at VDJ junctions in type 1 diabetes patients.

A note on this clone: Its matching antigen is unknown.

The V end lost 3 bases, the J end lost 0 bases, and 20 bases lay between the germline ends. Germline V gene lookup returns CDR1 SGHAT and CDR2 FQNNGV. This CDR3 has 18 residues. One heparinised blood draw, averaging about 120 mL, came from each donor. Expressed TCRB transcripts got sequenced, as all isolated RNA was reverse transcribed. Sequencing was performed with immunoSEQ multiplex PCR; in TCRdb, only in-frame clones are kept and a portion is missing. This table has about 620,000 clones, around a sixth appearing once. Material: naive CD4+ T cells from blood. This receptor was identified in a man aged 18 to 30 in good health. This rearrangement joins TRBV11-2 to TRBJ1-1, with a possible D match to TRBD1 (6 bases). As DNA, the CDR3 is TGTGCCAGCAGCTTTTGGGGGCTTGCTGCGAAAATGAACACTGAAGCTTTCTTT. Amino acid sequence: CASSFWGLAAKMNTEAFF. Together with reference TRBV11-2 and TRBJ1-1, the CDR3 gives the full variable domain: EAGVAQSPRYKIIEKRQSVAFWCNPISGHATLYWYQQILGQGPKLLIQFQNNGVVDDSQLPKDRFSAERLKGVDSTLKIQPAKLEDSAVYLCASSFWGLAAKMNTEAFFGQGTRLTVV.